Sequencing of this T cell receptor beta chain was carried out in a study of technical replicates of blood from a handful of donors. In germline, CDR1 is SGHTA, CDR2 FQGNSA. V was trimmed by 1 base and J by 4 bases, leaving 5 bases between them. CDR3 length: 13 residues. Produced via immunoSEQ multiplex PCR; TCRdb's table is partial and in-frame only. Counted here are fewer than 90,000 clones, about 93% occurring once; the ten biggest clones make up about 0.39%. The V gene is TRBV7-2, the J gene TRBJ2-1; D is unclear. The source is a human donor in good health. Sequences were obtained from T cells isolated from PBMCs. CDR3 loop: CASSLDLYNEQFF. The CDR3 DNA follows: TGTGCCAGCAGCTTAGATCTTTACAATGAGCAGTTCTTC.